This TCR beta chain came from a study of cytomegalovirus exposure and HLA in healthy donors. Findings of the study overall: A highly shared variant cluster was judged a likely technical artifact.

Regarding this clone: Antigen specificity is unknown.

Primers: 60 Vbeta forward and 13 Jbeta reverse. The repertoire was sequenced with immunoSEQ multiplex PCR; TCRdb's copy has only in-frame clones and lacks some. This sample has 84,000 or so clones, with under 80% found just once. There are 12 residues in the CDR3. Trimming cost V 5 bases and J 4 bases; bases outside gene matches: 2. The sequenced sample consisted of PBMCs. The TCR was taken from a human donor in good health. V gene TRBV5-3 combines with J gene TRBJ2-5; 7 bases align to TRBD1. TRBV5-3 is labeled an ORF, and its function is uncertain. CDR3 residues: CARSHRGETQYF. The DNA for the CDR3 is TGTGCCAGAAGTCACAGGGGAGAGACCCAGTACTTC.